The sequence of this T cell receptor beta chain was determined in a study of regulatory T cells in long-lasting Graves disease. The sample's time point: persistent/refractory GD, antithyroid drugs over 5 years with positive TRAb. PBMCs were the source of the RNA used for TCR sequencing. Study-level results: A greater number of public clonotypes (under 3,000) was shared by persistent patients than by new patients (roughly 930).

On this clonotype: What it binds is unknown.

The TCR beta library used iRepertoire HTBI primers with Arm-PCR amplification of CDR3. TCRdb called the multiplex PCR reads again in MiXCR, with one record for every CDR3 protein. The sample lists about 470,000 distinct CDR3 sequences; more than 20% were seen once. This TCR derives from a female donor with Graves disease. The sample in question was peripheral blood mononuclear cells (PBMCs), obtained when the disease was refractory, from a patient treated with antithyroid drugs.

The CDR3 coding sequence is TGTGCCAGCAAGGGTAGGGGGGGGAACCCCTACGAGCAGTACTTC. Translated, it gives CASKGRGGNPYEQYF. V is TRBV27 and J is TRBJ2-7, with a possible D match to TRBD2 (7 bases). The CDR3 extends over 15 amino acids. V was trimmed by 7 bases and J by 2 bases, leaving 18 bases between them. Looked up from germline, CDR1 is MNHEY and CDR2 is SMNVEV (reference sequence).